These 14 T cell receptor beta chains originate from one sample sequenced in a study of graft-versus-host responses after intestinal transplantation. Sequenced by immunoSEQ multiplex PCR; TCRdb stores in-frame clones only, minus some. The data contain about 90,000 clones, 90% to 95% of them singletons. These receptors are not linked to any known antigen. Sequenced here: unstimulated CD8+ T cells sorted from spleen or lymph node cells, sampled before transplant. Every receptor here comes from a human donor who was the organ donor for an intestinal transplant.

The chain recombines TRBV7-2 with TRBJ2-5; a possible D gene is TRBD2 (7 bases). The DNA end is a closer match to TRBJ2-7, so the J assignment may be wrong. Germline CDR1 reads SGHTA; CDR2 reads FQGNSA. The CDR3 runs 19 residues. Here the CDR3 reads CASSSPPRGRDGGVYEQYF. CDR3 DNA: TGTGCCAGCAGCTCCCCGCCGCGGGGGCGGGATGGTGGGGTCTACGAGCAGTACTTC.

The rearrangement uses TRBV5-1 and TRBJ2-1; a weak D match, TRBD2 (5 bases). The ends were cut back, 4 bases at V and 6 bases at J, with 11 bases in the middle. The CDR3 covers 13 residues. Germline V gives CDR1 SGHRS, CDR2 YFSETQ. CDR3 sequence (DNA): TGCGCCAGCAGCCCTCTCGAGGGCAATGAGCAGTTCTTC. It translates to CASSPLEGNEQFF.

The chain joins TRBV6-5 to TRBJ2-1; TRBD2 is a possible D gene (6 bases). There are 15 residues in the CDR3. Trimming cost V 1 base and J 0 bases, with 7 bases left between them. Germline V lookup: CDR1 MNHEY, CDR2 SVGAGI. The CDR3 here is CASSYLGGSYNEQFF. DNA for the CDR3: TGTGCCAGCAGTTACTTGGGGGGCTCCTACAATGAGCAGTTCTTC.

V gene TRBV28 combines with J gene TRBJ1-1, with 8 positions matching TRBD1. The CDR3 is 13 amino acids. V lost 3 bases to trimming and J lost 4 bases; unmatched junction nucleotides: 1. CDR1 MDHEN and CDR2 SYDVKM come from the germline V gene. CDR3 amino acids: CASSFRGPTEAFF. CDR3 in DNA: TGTGCCAGCAGTTTCAGGGGGCCCACTGAAGCTTTCTTT.

This sequence joins TRBV15 and TRBJ1-1; D not resolved. The germline V gene encodes CDR1 LNHNV and CDR2 YYDKDF (reference sequence). CDR3 length: 13 residues. Trimming shortened V by 1 base and J by 8 bases, and 11 bases separated the two germline ends. The CDR3 region has the DNA TGTGCCACCAGCAGAGCTACACTAGGGGAAGCTTTCTTT. As protein: CATSRATLGEAFF. The full variable domain, completed using reference TRBV15 and TRBJ1-1, is DAMVIQNPRYQVTQFGKPVTLSCSQTLNHNVMYWYQQKSSQAPKLLFHYYDKDFNNEADTPDNFQSRRPNTSFCFLDIRSPGLGDTAMYLCATSRATLGEAFFGQGTRLTVV.

The chain couples TRBV19 to TRBJ1-1; tentatively, D is TRBD1 (5 bases). Looked up from germline, CDR1 is LNHDA and CDR2 is SQIVND (reference sequence). The CDR3 has 16 residues. V lost 0 bases and J lost 2, with 13 bases in between. The CDR3, as DNA: TGTGCCAGTAGTATAGATAAGGGACTGGAAAACACTGAAGCTTTCTTT. It is translated as CASSIDKGLENTEAFF.

V usage is TRBV9 and J usage is TRBJ2-7; 11 bases are shared with TRBD1. Per germline, CDR1 SGDLS and CDR2 YYNGEE. Trimming took 4 bases from V and 11 from J; bases not matched to a gene: 14. The CDR3 length is 15 residues. The chain's CDR3 is CASSSEVPGQGDKYF. The CDR3 DNA follows: TGTGCCAGCAGCTCCGAAGTCCCGGGACAGGGGGATAAGTACTTC.

J is TRBJ2-5 and V is TRBV15; tentative D call: TRBD1 (6 bases). The J call may be incorrect, as the DNA end agrees better with TRBJ2-7. Germline V gene sequence: CDR1 LNHNV, CDR2 YYDKDF (reference sequence). The CDR3 sequence is 17 residues long. The CDR3 region has the DNA TGTGCCACCAGCAGCACTTTGACAGGCGCACTTTCCTACGAGCAGTACTTC. It translates to CATSSTLTGALSYEQYF.

This chain links TRBV9 with TRBJ2-5, with 7 nucleotides matching TRBD2. This CDR3 is built from 13 residues. After removal of 6 bases from V and 1 base from J, the junction contained 3 bases not matched to a gene. Per germline, CDR1 SGDLS and CDR2 YYNGEE. The CDR3 DNA sequence: TGTGCCAGCATATCTAGCGGCCAAGAGACCCAGTACTTC. As protein: CASISSGQETQYF.

This chain connects TRBV27 to TRBJ2-7, with 8 bases lining up with TRBD2. CDR1 is MNHEY and CDR2 is SMNVEV in the germline V gene (reference sequence). The ends lost 4 bases at V and 6 bases at J; junction bases unmatched: 11. The CDR3 consists of 15 residues. The CDR3 DNA is TGTGCCAGCAGTTGGGGGACCGGGACTAGAAGCGAGCAGTACTTC. Protein: CASSWGTGTRSEQYF.

The V and J genes are TRBV27 and TRBJ2-3; 7 positions match TRBD1. The CDR3 consists of 14 residues. V was clipped by 8 bases and J by 2 bases; unmatched bases: 7. Germline CDR1 is MNHEY and CDR2 is SMNVEV (reference sequence). CDR3 bases: TGTGCCAGCGGAACGACAGGGCCCACAGATACGCAGTATTTT. Its translation: CASGTTGPTDTQYF.

This rearrangement joins TRBV28 to TRBJ1-5, with D possibly matching TRBD1 (5 bases). There are 16 residues in the CDR3. V was trimmed by 6 bases and J by 4 bases, leaving 19 bases between them. Germline V gene lookup returns CDR1 MDHEN and CDR2 SYDVKM. The CDR3 DNA follows: TGTGCCAGCAGCGAACCGGACACCCAAGGAAATCAGCCCCAGCATTTT. Translation: CASSEPDTQGNQPQHF.

The gene calls are TRBV19 and TRBJ1-1; 7 bases match TRBD1. The CDR3 runs to 12 residues. The trim removed 5 bases at V and 7 bases at J, leaving 4 bases unmatched. From germline, CDR1 is LNHDA and CDR2 SQIVND (reference sequence). In DNA form, the CDR3 reads TGTGCCAGTAGTGCCACAGGGGATGAAGCTTTCTTT. Its protein is CASSATGDEAFF.

The rearrangement links TRBV7-9 to TRBJ2-1, with 8 nucleotides matching TRBD2. This CDR3 has 16 residues. V was clipped by 8 bases and J by 4 bases; unmatched bases: 13. Germline lookup yields CDR1 SEHNR and CDR2 FQNEAQ (reference sequence). The CDR3: CASARPQRGYYNEQFF. CDR3 coding DNA: TGTGCCAGCGCCCGCCCCCAGCGGGGGTATTACAATGAGCAGTTCTTC.